This T cell receptor beta chain was sequenced during a study of glioma-infiltrating T cells after dendritic cell vaccination. The overall study: Glioblastoma patients came from Phase I and II dendritic cell vaccination trials. Autologous tumor lysate was loaded overnight onto monocyte-derived dendritic cells grown about 7 days with IL-4 and GM-CSF.

Findings and caveats of the study: No direct clonality-survival link was found; a diverse polyclonal response may matter.

V lost 1 base and J lost 0, with 10 bases in between. Looked up from germline, CDR1 is SGHTA and CDR2 is FQGNSA. The CDR3 has 17 residues. TCRdb's table, derived via immunoSEQ multiplex PCR, lists solely in-frame clones and lacks some. The sample includes 98,000 or so clones, 80% of them seen just once. Indicated time point: after dendritic cell vaccination, including at tumor progression/relapse. Before vaccination, two weeks after the third vaccination, and at progression, PBMC were collected. Regarding this clone: As yet, its antigen is unknown.

This chain joins TRBV7-2 and TRBJ2-6, with a possible D match to TRBD1 (5 bases). Sample: blood, taken after dendritic cell vaccination. This receptor was taken from a human donor with glioblastoma. CDR3 in DNA: TGTGCCAGCAGCTTAGGGCAGGGAAACTCTGGGGCCAACGTCCTGACTTTC. Translation gives CASSLGQGNSGANVLTF.